The 24 T cell receptor beta chains reported below all come from one sample, sequenced in a study of blood T cell repertoires in COVID-19. The protocol was immunoSEQ multiplex PCR, while the TCRdb copy is restricted to in-frame clones and leaves out a portion. This repertoire shows roughly 30,000 clones, nearly 90% found once; its top ten account for 25% to 35%. Input material: peripheral blood. The receptor set was obtained from an elderly man with acute or convalescent COVID-19.

The V and J genes are TRBV5-1 and TRBJ2-2; 11 nucleotides align to TRBD1. This CDR3 has 15 residues. V shed 4 bases, J shed 5 bases, and the junction held 4 bases outside the gene matches. Germline values: CDR1 SGHRS, CDR2 YFSETQ. The DNA for the CDR3 is TGCGCCAGCAGCCGGGACAGGGGGAGAACCGGGGAGCTGTTTTTT. It encodes CASSRDRGRTGELFF. Filled out from reference TRBV5-1 and TRBJ2-2, the complete variable domain reads KAGVTQTPRYLIKTRGQQVTLSCSPISGHRSVSWYQQTPGQGLQFLFEYFSETQRNKGNFPGRFSGRQFSNSRSEMNVSTLELGDSALYLCASSRDRGRTGELFFGEGSRLTVL.

The chain combines TRBV6-5 with TRBJ1-1; weak D call: TRBD1 (5 bases). Trimming left V 6 bases short and J 4 bases short, with 12 bases between. This CDR3 has 13 residues. Germline-derived CDR1 and CDR2 are MNHEY and SVGAGI. The CDR3 DNA reads TGTGCCAGCAGAGACAGTAAGGGCACTGAAGCTTTCTTT. It is translated as CASRDSKGTEAFF.

DNA for the CDR3: TGTGCCAGCAGCTTGGGGGCTGGAGGTACGCAGTATTTT. Amino acids: CASSLGAGGTQYF. The rearrangement joins TRBV7-9 to TRBJ2-3, with D perhaps TRBD1 (6 bases). Trimming took 3 bases from V and 8 from J, leaving 12 bases between them. The CDR3 totals 13 residues. The germline CDR1 and CDR2 sequences are SEHNR and FQNEAQ (reference sequence).

The chain joins TRBV30 to TRBJ1-5; unclear D gene. V was clipped by 0 bases and J by 11 bases, with 14 bases between them. This CDR3 contains 13 residues. Germline loops: CDR1 GTSNPN, CDR2 SVGIG (reference sequence). The CDR3 reads CAWSVQEAGAQHF. DNA for the CDR3: TGTGCCTGGAGTGTACAAGAGGCCGGGGCCCAGCATTTT.

The chain has TRBV5-4 and TRBJ2-1, with 7 bases fitting TRBD1. CDR1 and CDR2 (germline): SGHNT, YYREEE (reference sequence). J was trimmed by 0 bases and V by 4 bases; bases with no gene match: 7. The CDR3 extends over 16 amino acids. CDR3 sequence reads: CASSRIDRVSYNEQFF. The CDR3 coding sequence is TGTGCCAGCAGCCGAATCGACAGGGTCTCCTACAATGAGCAGTTCTTC.

This clone has a single count. The chain recombines TRBV6-1 with TRBJ2-2, with 9 bases fitting TRBD2. Germline lookup yields CDR1 MNHNS and CDR2 SASEGT. V gave up 4 bases and J gave up 3 bases; unmatched junction bases: 6. The CDR3 length is 16 residues. CDR3 protein: CASSAAGGRYTGELFF. The CDR3 DNA reads TGTGCCAGCAGTGCTGCGGGAGGGCGGTACACCGGGGAGCTGTTTTTT.

This chain joins TRBV4-1 and TRBJ2-2; 8 nucleotides line up with TRBD1. The CDR3 consists of 15 residues. Germline V lookup: CDR1 MGHRA, CDR2 YSYEKL. V was pared by 4 bases and J by 4 bases, with 5 bases of the junction left unmatched. This CDR3 reads CASSLRQGLTGELFF. The CDR3 DNA is TGCGCCAGCAGCCTCCGACAGGGGCTCACCGGGGAGCTGTTTTTT.

The CDR3 region is CASSLRLAGGPGNEQFF. CDR3 sequence (DNA): TGCGCCAGCAGCCTTCGACTAGCGGGAGGGCCGGGCAATGAGCAGTTCTTC. The rearrangement uses TRBV4-1 and TRBJ2-1; 14 nucleotides match TRBD2. Trimming at V came to 4 bases and at J to 6 bases, leaving 8 bases not matched to a gene. Germline values: CDR1 MGHRA, CDR2 YSYEKL. This CDR3 is 17 amino acids long.

V and J are TRBV11-3 and TRBJ1-3; D is possibly TRBD1 (6 bases). V gave up 5 bases and J gave up 0 bases, with 11 bases separating them. Germline V CDR1 and CDR2: SGHNT, YENEEA. The CDR3 length is 15 residues. CDR3 in amino acids: CASSPLRGSGNTIYF. The CDR3 nucleotides are TGTGCCAGCAGCCCCCTCAGGGGCTCTGGAAACACCATATATTTT.

This chain links TRBV11-3 with TRBJ2-1, with a weak D call TRBD1 (6 bases). The CDR3 is 20 residues long. CDR1 SGHNT and CDR2 YENEEA come from the germline V gene. V gave up 1 base and J gave up 0 bases, with 22 bases separating them. CDR3 nucleotide sequence: TGTGCCAGCAGCTTAGTGGCAGGGGCAATTACCTCGAGCTCCTACAATGAGCAGTTCTTC. This encodes CASSLVAGAITSSSYNEQFF. Supplemented by reference TRBV11-3 and TRBJ2-1, the full variable domain reads EAGVVQSPRYKIIEKKQPVAFWCNPISGHNTLYWYLQNLGQGPELLIRYENEEAVDDSQLPKDRFSAERLKGVDSTLKIQPAELGDSAVYLCASSLVAGAITSSSYNEQFFGPGTRLTVL.

The chain uses TRBV6-1 and TRBJ2-7, with no clear D. The CDR3 is 14 amino acids. Deletions cut 1 base from V and 4 bases from J, with 11 bases between. Looked up from germline, CDR1 is MNHNS and CDR2 is SASEGT. CDR3 sequence: CASSEGSPVYEQYF. CDR3 coding DNA: TGTGCCAGCAGTGAAGGGAGCCCCGTTTACGAGCAGTACTTC.

This clone was recorded once. The chain carries TRBV28 and TRBJ1-2; 7 positions match TRBD1. The CDR3 totals 15 residues. The germline V gene encodes CDR1 MDHEN and CDR2 SYDVKM. J was trimmed by 1 base and V by 3 bases; bases with no gene match: 5. CDR3 nucleotides: TGTGCCAGCAGTTTGAACCCAGGGGGTAACTATGGCTACACCTTC. This sequence encodes CASSLNPGGNYGYTF.

The chain couples TRBV21-1 to TRBJ2-7; the tabulated D call, TRBD1, remains unverified against the DNA. TRBV21-1 is shown as a pseudogene. This CDR3 has 19 amino acids. CDR3: CASSKNRAQGTGGNYEQYF. CDR3 DNA sequence: TGTGCCAGCAGCAAAAATAGGGCCCAAGGGACAGGCGGGAACTACGAGCAGTACTTC.

This chain joins TRBV4-1 and TRBJ2-2; D is uncertain. V was clipped by 1 base and J by 3 bases, with 15 bases between them. This CDR3 comprises 17 residues. The germline V gene encodes CDR1 MGHRA and CDR2 YSYEKL. CDR3: CASSQVDLGFYTGELFF. CDR3 coding DNA: TGCGCCAGCAGCCAAGTCGACCTAGGTTTTTACACCGGGGAGCTGTTTTTT.

V usage is TRBV2 and J usage is TRBJ2-5; the match to TRBD1 covers 10 bases. Trimming at V came to 6 bases and at J to 7 bases, leaving 8 bases not matched to a gene. CDR1 and CDR2 (germline): SNHLY, FYNNEI. CDR3 length: 14 residues. The CDR3 here is CASRLTGGTWTQYF. The CDR3 DNA follows: TGTGCCAGCAGATTGACAGGGGGCACTTGGACCCAGTACTTC.

This clone was seen once. CDR3 sequence (DNA): TGTGCCATCAGTGCGGGTCCTTTGGCCCACGAGCAGTACTTC. Translation gives CAISAGPLAHEQYF. The rearrangement joins TRBV10-3 to TRBJ2-7; D remains ambiguous. Trimming took 4 bases from V and 5 from J, leaving 15 bases between them. Per the germline V gene, CDR1 is ENHRY and CDR2 is SYGVKD. The CDR3 sequence is 14 residues long.

The CDR3 DNA is TGCGCCAGCAGCTTGGTGGGTCAACCCCGGAGCACTGAAGCTTTCTTT. Protein product: CASSLVGQPRSTEAFF. The V gene is TRBV5-1, the J gene TRBJ1-1; D unclear. Germline-derived CDR1 and CDR2 are SGHRS and YFSETQ. The CDR3 has 16 residues. Deletions cut 0 bases from V and 4 bases from J, with 16 bases between.

This rearrangement joins TRBV5-8 to TRBJ1-1; D possibly corresponds to TRBD1 (6 bases). Trimming removed 0 bases at V and 7 bases at J, with 13 bases between. The germline CDR1 and CDR2 sequences are SGHTS and YDEGEE. The CDR3 contains 14 residues. DNA of the CDR3: TGTGCCAGCAGCTTGGAGGACAGTCGCCGTGAAGCTTTCTTT. This sequence encodes CASSLEDSRREAFF.

This clone was counted a few times. The chain uses TRBV3-1 (or the pseudogene TRBV3-2) and TRBJ2-2; the match to TRBD2 covers 8 bases. Germline V gives CDR1 LGHDT, CDR2 YNNKEL (reference sequence). This CDR3 contains 15 residues. V dropped 4 bases and J dropped 3; count of bases not matched to a gene: 4. This CDR3 is CASSPSGGYTGELFF. CDR3 bases: TGTGCCAGCAGCCCCAGCGGGGGATACACCGGGGAGCTGTTTTTT.

V and J are TRBV25-1 and TRBJ2-1; TRBD2 matches at 9 bases. V was pared by 1 base and J by 5 bases, with 6 bases of the junction left unmatched. The CDR3 is made up of 16 amino acids. Germline V CDR1 and CDR2: MGHDK, SYGVNS. The CDR3 sequence is CASSESAGGPHNEQFF. DNA for the CDR3: TGTGCCAGCAGTGAATCTGCGGGAGGGCCCCACAATGAGCAGTTCTTC.

This clone was detected a few times. The chain joins TRBV28 to TRBJ1-5; D is unresolved. The germline V gene has CDR1 MDHEN and CDR2 SYDVKM. The CDR3 covers 16 residues. V lost 1 base, J lost 2 bases, and 12 bases lay in between. DNA of the CDR3: TGTGCCAGCAGTTTATCCTCAGGTTACGGCAATCAGCCCCAGCATTTT. Translated: CASSLSSGYGNQPQHF. The whole variable domain, filled in from reference TRBV28 and TRBJ1-5, reads DVKVTQSSRYLVKRTGEKVFLECVQDMDHENMFWYRQDPGLGLRLIYFSYDVKMKEKGDIPEGYSVSREKKERFSLILESASTNQTSMYLCASSLSSGYGNQPQHFGDGTRLSIL.

V usage is TRBV20-1 and J usage is TRBJ2-1, with TRBD2 matching over 7 bases. V trimming: 3 bases; J trimming: 6 bases; junction bases outside the gene matches: 8. This CDR3 has 14 residues. The germline gives CDR1 DFQATT, CDR2 SNEGSKA (reference sequence). CDR3 DNA: TGCAGTGCTAGTAGGGGACTACGTACCAATGAGCAGTTCTTC. This gives the protein CSASRGLRTNEQFF.

This chain links TRBV2 with TRBJ1-5, with 8 bases matching TRBD1. The germline V gene encodes CDR1 SNHLY and CDR2 FYNNEI. The CDR3 sequence is 15 residues long. The trim removed 4 bases at V and 5 bases at J, leaving 7 bases unmatched. CDR3 sequence: CASSAFQGAHQPQHF. The CDR3, as DNA: TGTGCCAGCAGTGCGTTTCAGGGGGCCCATCAGCCCCAGCATTTT. The entire variable domain, with the rest obtained from reference TRBV2 and TRBJ1-5, is as follows: EPEVTQTPSHQVTQMGQEVILRCVPISNHLYFYWYRQILGQKVEFLVSFYNNEISEKSEIFDDQFSVERPDGSNFTLKIRSTKLEDSAMYFCASSAFQGAHQPQHFGDGTRLSIL.

This chain joins TRBV5-4 and TRBJ2-1, with D maybe TRBD2 (5 bases). Germline CDR1 is SGHNT and CDR2 is YYREEE (reference sequence). The CDR3 totals 15 residues. Trimming removed 0 bases at V and 4 bases at J, with 11 bases between. The CDR3 reads CASSLDGGHYNEQFF. The DNA for the CDR3 is TGTGCCAGCAGCTTGGATGGCGGGCATTACAATGAGCAGTTCTTC. The full variable domain, with the rest looked up from reference TRBV5-4 and TRBJ2-1, is ETGVTQSPTHLIKTRGQQVTLRCSSQSGHNTVSWYQQALGQGPQFIFQYYREEENGRGNFPPRFSGLQFPNYSSELNVNALELDDSALYLCASSLDGGHYNEQFFGPGTRLTVL.